This section outlines one TCR beta chain sequence together with its context. Antigen unknown. The data originate from a study of radiotherapy plus CTLA-4 blockade in lung cancer. CDR1 is LNHDA, CDR2 SQIVND, per germline (reference sequence). The CDR3 covers 14 residues. With 8 bases clipped from V and 10 bases from J, the junction kept 11 bases outside the gene matches. The study's findings and limits: Clones of tumor-derived TCRs expanded in blood after radiotherapy plus ipilimumab.

Profiled with immunoSEQ multiplex PCR; TCRdb holds only in-frame clones, not every one. Of some 78,000 clones listed, around nine tenths were seen once; the top ten hold about 1%. The sequence came from a human donor with non-small cell lung cancer who had stable disease on radiotherapy plus ipilimumab. Sequences were derived from peripheral blood, sampled from a patient treated with radiotherapy plus ipilimumab. This rearrangement joins TRBV19 to TRBJ2-1; 10 bases fit TRBD2. The chain's CDR3 is CASRGSGGAQEQFF. The CDR3 DNA sequence: TGTGCCAGTCGAGGAAGCGGGGGGGCACAGGAGCAGTTCTTC.